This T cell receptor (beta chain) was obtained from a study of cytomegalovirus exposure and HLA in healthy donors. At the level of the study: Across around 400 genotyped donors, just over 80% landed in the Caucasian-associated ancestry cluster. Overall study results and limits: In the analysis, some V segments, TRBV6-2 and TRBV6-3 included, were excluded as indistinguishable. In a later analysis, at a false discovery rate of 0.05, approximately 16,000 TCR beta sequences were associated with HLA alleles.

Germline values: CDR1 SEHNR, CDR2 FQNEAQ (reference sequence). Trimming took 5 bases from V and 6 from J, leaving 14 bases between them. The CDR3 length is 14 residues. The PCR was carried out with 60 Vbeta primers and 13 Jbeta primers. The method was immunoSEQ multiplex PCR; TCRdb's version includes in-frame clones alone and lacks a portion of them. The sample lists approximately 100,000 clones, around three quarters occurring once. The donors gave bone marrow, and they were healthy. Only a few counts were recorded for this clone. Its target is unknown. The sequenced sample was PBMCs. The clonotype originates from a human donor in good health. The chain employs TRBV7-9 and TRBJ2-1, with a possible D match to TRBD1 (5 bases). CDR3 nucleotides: TGTGCCAGCAGCGCCCAGGGTTTAGGCAATGAGCAGTTCTTC. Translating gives CASSAQGLGNEQFF. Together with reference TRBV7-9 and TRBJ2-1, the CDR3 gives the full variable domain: DTGVSQNPRHKITKRGQNVTFRCDPISEHNRLYWYRQTLGQGPEFLTYFQNEAQLEKSRLLSDRFSAERPKGSFSTLEIQRTEQGDSAMYLCASSAQGLGNEQFFGPGTRLTVL.